The text below deals with one T cell receptor beta chain. The junction had 4 bases not matched to a gene; V was cut back by 2 bases and J by 1 base. The CDR3 totals 15 residues. Per the germline V gene, CDR1 is SGDLS and CDR2 is YYNGEE. This entry is derived from a study of blood T cell repertoires in COVID-19. Study-wide context: Samples taken during acute and convalescent COVID-19 were collected in the United States, Italy and Spain. T cells, B-cell-depleted T cells, or PBMCs supplied cDNA or gDNA.

In the original workflow: Researchers report that nucleated cell counts were estimated from reference gene primer amplification. The table came from immunoSEQ multiplex PCR; TCRdb's copy has only in-frame clones and leaves some out. V and J calls and clone size are given by that table; D and trimming were obtained from the DNA. The table includes 55,000 to 80,000 clones, roughly 92% detected once. The sequence derives from a human donor in a cohort sampled during active COVID-19. The specimen was peripheral blood. The chain is built from TRBV9 and TRBJ2-5; 8 nucleotides agree with TRBD1. The CDR3 region is CASSVTGGSQETQYF. The CDR3 nucleotides read TGTGCCAGCAGCGTTACAGGGGGGTCCCAAGAGACCCAGTACTTC.